This is a list of T cell receptor beta chains from one sample in a study of blood T cell repertoires in COVID-19. Generated by immunoSEQ multiplex PCR, the TCRdb table keeps only in-frame clones and is missing some. Among about 180,000 clones listed, 87% were seen once. The sample consisted of peripheral blood. These receptors all stem from a woman aged 45 to 65 with acute or convalescent COVID-19. CDR3s include the opening cysteine and the closing phenylalanine or tryptophan. The order of the fields is J gene, clone size, V gene, D gene, CDR3 protein, CDR3 DNA. A D gene is named only where the DNA matches it firmly. Only some rows state a clone size, as once, few, many or a class for expanded clones.

j_gene: TRBJ2-2
abundance: -
v_gene: TRBV7-8
d_gene: TRBD2
CDR3aa: CASSLKGLAGGGGELFF
CDR3nt: TGTGCCAGCAGCTTAAAGGGTCTAGCGGGGGGCGGCGGGGAGCTGTTTTTT

j_gene: TRBJ1-4
abundance: -
v_gene: TRBV25-1
d_gene: -
CDR3aa: CASSAGATNEKLFF
CDR3nt: TGTGCCAGCAGTGCGGGTGCAACTAATGAAAAACTGTTTTTT

j_gene: TRBJ1-1
abundance: -
v_gene: TRBV28
d_gene: TRBD1
CDR3aa: CASSTGTGNTEAFF
CDR3nt: TGTGCCAGCAGTACCGGGACAGGGAACACTGAAGCTTTCTTT

j_gene: TRBJ1-4
abundance: -
v_gene: TRBV29-1
d_gene: TRBD1
CDR3aa: CSVDLTGRHEKLFF
CDR3nt: TGCAGCGTTGACCTGACAGGGAGGCATGAAAAACTGTTTTTT

j_gene: TRBJ2-7
abundance: once
v_gene: TRBV7-2
d_gene: TRBD2
CDR3aa: CASSSHKPLAGGSYEQYF
CDR3nt: TGTGCCAGCAGCTCCCATAAACCTCTAGCGGGGGGTTCCTACGAGCAGTACTTC

j_gene: TRBJ2-7
abundance: -
v_gene: TRBV6-5
d_gene: TRBD1
CDR3aa: CASSSDRAAYEQYF
CDR3nt: TGTGCCAGCAGTTCGGACAGGGCTGCCTACGAGCAGTACTTC

j_gene: TRBJ2-7
abundance: -
v_gene: TRBV7-2
d_gene: TRBD1
CDR3aa: CASSLQGADPSYEQYF
CDR3nt: TGTGCCAGCAGCTTACAGGGGGCGGATCCAAGCTACGAGCAGTACTTC

j_gene: TRBJ2-1
abundance: -
v_gene: TRBV12-1
d_gene: -
CDR3aa: CASSFGQGARNEQFF
CDR3nt: -

j_gene: TRBJ1-5
abundance: once
v_gene: TRBV6-2/TRBV6-3
d_gene: TRBD1
CDR3aa: CASSYRVGRGDSNQPQHF
CDR3nt: TGTGCCAGCAGTTACCGAGTGGGCAGGGGGGATAGCAATCAGCCCCAGCATTTT

j_gene: TRBJ1-2
abundance: once
v_gene: TRBV5-6
d_gene: -
CDR3aa: CASSLWAGEHYGYTF
CDR3nt: TGTGCCAGCAGCTTGTGGGCAGGGGAGCACTATGGCTACACCTTC

j_gene: TRBJ1-2
abundance: -
v_gene: TRBV6-5
d_gene: TRBD1
CDR3aa: CASSSVQGSKDGYTF
CDR3nt: TGTGCCAGCAGTTCCGTACAGGGGTCAAAGGATGGCTACACCTTC

j_gene: TRBJ2-2
abundance: -
v_gene: TRBV5-1
d_gene: -
CDR3aa: CASSRDYRNTGELFF
CDR3nt: TGCGCCAGCAGCAGAGACTACCGAAACACCGGGGAGCTGTTTTTT

j_gene: TRBJ2-1
abundance: -
v_gene: TRBV14
d_gene: -
CDR3aa: CASSQVNSAGNEQFF
CDR3nt: TGTGCCAGCAGCCAAGTTAATAGCGCGGGGAATGAGCAGTTCTTC

j_gene: TRBJ2-7
abundance: -
v_gene: TRBV30
d_gene: -
CDR3aa: CAWSPGVSYEQYF
CDR3nt: TGTGCCTGGAGTCCGGGGGTCTCCTACGAGCAGTACTTC

j_gene: TRBJ1-1
abundance: -
v_gene: TRBV20-1
d_gene: -
CDR3aa: CSGEGNTEAFF
CDR3nt: TGCAGCGGGGAGGGGAACACTGAAGCTTTCTTT